This T cell receptor (beta chain) was observed in a study of blood T cell repertoires in COVID-19. Profiling relied on immunoSEQ multiplex PCR, and the TCRdb table lists in-frame clones only, not all of them. The data hold about 140,000 clones, with about 79% observed a single time. As concerns this clone: One end of the junction does not line up with germline, which may come from a read error.

CDR1 and CDR2 (germline): SGHDT, YYEEEE. There are 16 residues in the CDR3. The specimen sequenced was PBMCs or T cells enriched from blood (not recorded which). The chain recombines TRBV5-6 with TRBJ1-5; D may be TRBD1 (5 bases). The receptor comes from a woman in her forties or fifties who had recovered from COVID-19. The CDR3 bases are TGTGCCAGCAGCTTGGGGATAGGGACTCAAAATCGGCCCCAGCATTTT. Amino acid sequence: CASSLGIGTQNRPQHF.